This TCR beta chain came from a study of T-cell reconstitution after alpha-beta-depleted transplantation in children. The CDR3 sequence is 14 residues long. V was clipped by 5 bases and J by 3 bases; unmatched bases: 4. The V gene's germline CDR1 is DFQATT and CDR2 SNEGSKA (reference sequence). A remark on this clonotype: The antigen is unknown.

Unique molecular identifiers were incorporated into the prepared TCRbeta library. TCRdb fed the PCR reads into MiXCR, producing one record per CDR3 protein. The data contain 700,000 to 950,000 distinct CDR3 sequences, 15% to 20% of them seen just once; the ten biggest clones take up approximately 4.5%. Findings of the study overall: When one year had passed after transplant, most T-cell counts and diversity came from newly produced T cells. Several hundred expanded graft clones reportedly were the source of alpha-beta T cells about two months after transplant. Recipient T cells and thymic progenitors that survived were the source of the high TCRbeta diversity seen at day 60 in some patients.

The sequence was collected from a male patient aged 10 to 17 who had a stem cell transplant for acute lymphoblastic leukemia, so the T cells may come from the graft donor. This specimen consisted of PBMCs, mostly from graft donor cells, obtained 360 days after TCRalphabeta/CD19-depleted stem cell transplant. The gene calls are TRBV20-1 and TRBJ2-7, with 13 bases matching TRBD2. The CDR3 spells CSAGRTSGSYEQYF. The DNA of the CDR3 is TGCAGTGCTGGCCGGACTAGCGGGAGCTACGAGCAGTACTTC.